The source of this TCR beta chain is a study of T cells expressing NK-cell markers. The wider study: There were seven HCMV-seropositive donors and one seronegative donor among the eight sequenced.

Notes on this clonotype: No antigen is known for it.

Germline V gives CDR1 KGHDR, CDR2 SFDVKD. The CDR3 is made up of 17 amino acids. Template switching by 5'RACE with UMIs generated the TCR beta cDNA. TCRdb reprocessed the 5' RACE reads and reports one entry per CDR3 protein, with no DNA. The data include about 150,000 distinct CDR3 sequences; the top ten clones carry around 37%. Findings and caveats of the study: In a few donors, these clonotypes also led the CD3+CD56-NKG2C+ fraction.

The chain employs TRBV24-1 and TRBJ1-5; TCRdb indicates TRBD1, and absent DNA this call remains unverified. Material: blood T cells: a sorted CD56 or NKG2C T cell subset, CD4+ or CD8+ T cells, or bulk PBMC T cells (not recorded which). This sequence originates from a woman in her forties or fifties in good health. CDR3: CATSDTGQGASSQPQHF.